Shown below are 14 T cell receptor beta chains from a single sample sequenced in a study of cytomegalovirus exposure and HLA in healthy donors. Primers for the PCR totalled 60 Vbeta and 13 Jbeta. TCRdb's table, derived via immunoSEQ multiplex PCR, lists solely in-frame clones and lacks some. The data hold roughly 200,000 clones, with more than 65% observed a single time. Sequences were obtained from PBMCs. The source is a female donor in good health and CMV-seronegative.

This chain uses TRBV20-1 with TRBJ1-1; D gene uncertain. The germline V gene encodes CDR1 DFQATT and CDR2 SNEGSKA (reference sequence). The CDR3 loop spans 10 amino acids. Trimming cost V 5 bases and J 5 bases, with 6 bases left between them. The DNA for the CDR3 is TGCAGTGCTGGGCCTACTGAAGCTTTCTTT. Its protein product is CSAGPTEAFF.

The chain combines TRBV7-9 with TRBJ2-2, with 11 bases fitting TRBD2. Germline V gene sequence: CDR1 SEHNR, CDR2 FQNEAQ (reference sequence). V lost 2 bases to trimming and J lost 5 bases; unmatched junction nucleotides: 4. This CDR3 comprises 16 residues. DNA of the CDR3: TGTGCCAGCAGCTTATTGGCTAGCGGGGGGACCGGGGAGCTGTTTTTT. Amino acid sequence: CASSLLASGGTGELFF.

This chain uses TRBV28 with TRBJ2-5; D is possibly TRBD2 (6 bases). Germline CDR1 and CDR2: MDHEN and SYDVKM. The V end lost 3 bases, the J end lost 5 bases, and 16 bases lay between the germline ends. There are 15 residues in the CDR3. CDR3 loop: CASSFMGEDLETQYF. The CDR3, as DNA: TGTGCCAGCAGTTTTATGGGGGAGGATCTGGAGACCCAGTACTTC.

This clone was counted between two and nine times. The chain recombines TRBV5-1 with TRBJ1-1; 8 bases agree with TRBD1. From germline, CDR1 is SGHRS and CDR2 YFSETQ. The CDR3 is 13 amino acids. J lost 10 bases, V lost 4 bases, and 9 bases had no gene match. The DNA for the CDR3 is TGCGCCAGCAGCCACGGACAGGGAGAGGGAGCTTTCTTT. It codes for CASSHGQGEGAFF.

In its sample, this clone was seen a few times. The chain recombines TRBV6-4 with TRBJ2-2, with a weak D call TRBD2 (5 bases). The germline V gene has CDR1 MRHNA and CDR2 SNTAGT. Deletions cut 4 bases from V and 1 base from J, with 7 bases between. The CDR3 loop spans 14 amino acids. DNA for the CDR3: TGTGCCAGCAGTGTTCGGGGGAACACCGGGGAGCTGTTTTTT. Residues: CASSVRGNTGELFF.

The chain carries TRBV4-2 and TRBJ1-1, with no clear D. Germline loops: CDR1 LGHNA, CDR2 YNFKEQ. The CDR3 runs to 15 residues. V lost 0 bases, J lost 7 bases, and 15 bases lay in between. CDR3 in amino acids: CASSQDGAAVGEAFF. CDR3 DNA: TGTGCCAGCAGCCAAGATGGCGCGGCGGTAGGTGAAGCTTTCTTT.

The chain combines TRBV7-9 with TRBJ2-5, with D tentatively TRBD2 (6 bases). V shed 4 bases and J shed 5 bases, with 17 bases lying between them. Germline-derived CDR1 and CDR2 are SEHNR and FQNEAQ (reference sequence). The CDR3 covers 15 residues. CDR3 residues: CASSYIGTLGETQYF. In nucleotides, the CDR3 is TGTGCCAGCAGCTATATAGGGACTCTGGGGGAGACCCAGTACTTC.

In its sample, this clone was seen once. The genes are TRBV5-1 and TRBJ2-7; tentative D call: TRBD2 (5 bases). V was clipped by 4 bases and J by 3 bases, with 17 bases between them. The CDR3 runs to 15 residues. Germline values: CDR1 SGHRS, CDR2 YFSETQ. DNA of the CDR3: TGCGCCAGCAGCCCCGAGGGTGAGTCTGGCTACGAGCAGTACTTC. Its protein is CASSPEGESGYEQYF.

J is TRBJ1-1 and V is TRBV6-6; 7 bases are shared with TRBD1. Germline V lookup: CDR1 MNHNY, CDR2 SVGAGI (reference sequence). This CDR3 comprises 14 residues. The V and J ends lost 0 bases and 7 bases, in that order; junction bases with no gene match: 5. CDR3 nucleotides: TGTGCCAGCAGTTACTCCCCCGGGACAGTTGAAGCTTTCTTT. Amino acids: CASSYSPGTVEAFF.

CDR3 protein: CASSRTSGTTYEQYF. The CDR3 coding sequence is TGTGCCAGCAGCCGGACTAGCGGGACCACCTACGAGCAGTACTTC. The rearrangement links TRBV11-2 to TRBJ2-7; the match to TRBD2 covers 12 bases. The germline CDR1 and CDR2 sequences are SGHAT and FQNNGV. This CDR3 contains 15 residues. The V segment lost 5 bases and the J segment 2 bases; nucleotides outside the gene matches: 4.

V gene TRBV18 combines with J gene TRBJ1-2, with 7 positions matching TRBD1. Germline V gives CDR1 KGHSH, CDR2 LQKENI. J gave up 3 bases and V 5 bases, and 6 bases lay outside the gene matches. The CDR3 length is 14 residues. CDR3 region: CASSRQGADYGYTF. The CDR3 DNA reads as TGTGCCAGCTCAAGACAGGGTGCAGACTATGGCTACACCTTC.

This clone was observed once. The chain combines TRBV30 with TRBJ2-7; 8 bases line up with TRBD2. Germline assignment: CDR1 GTSNPN and CDR2 SVGIG (reference sequence). V shed 4 bases, J shed 1 base, and the junction held 6 bases outside the gene matches. This CDR3 contains 14 residues. In DNA, the CDR3 is TGTGCCTGGATCGATAGCGGGAAATCCTACGAGCAGTACTTC. This sequence encodes CAWIDSGKSYEQYF.

The chain joins TRBV9 to TRBJ2-3, with D tentatively TRBD1 (5 bases). Trimming stripped 3 bases from V and 2 bases from J, with 10 bases between. This CDR3 spans 14 amino acids. Germline V gene sequence: CDR1 SGDLS, CDR2 YYNGEE. CDR3 sequence (DNA): TGTGCCAGCAGCGCCGACAGCTTCACAGATACGCAGTATTTT. Amino acids: CASSADSFTDTQYF.

The chain recombines TRBV9 with TRBJ2-3, with 8 nucleotides matching TRBD1. V gave up 2 bases and J gave up 0 bases; unmatched junction bases: 5. Germline CDR1 reads SGDLS; CDR2 reads YYNGEE. This CDR3 contains 16 residues. CDR3 nucleotide sequence: TGTGCCAGCAGCGTTGGGACAGGACAGAGCACAGATACGCAGTATTTT. Residues: CASSVGTGQSTDTQYF.